This is a list of T cell receptor beta chains from one sample in a study of cytomegalovirus exposure and HLA in healthy donors. The protocol was immunoSEQ multiplex PCR, while the TCRdb copy is restricted to in-frame clones and leaves out a portion. Here the sample spans under 85,000 clones, under 85% being singletons. The sequencing sample was made of PBMCs. These TCRs come from a woman aged 35 to 49 in good health and CMV-seropositive. Each CDR3 is given without its conserved first and last residue. Fields, in order: D gene, J gene, V gene, clone size, CDR3 protein. A D gene is named only where the DNA matches it firmly. Clone size appears in some rows only: once, few, many, or a class for an expanded clone.

- | TRBJ2-5 | TRBV5-3 | - | ARSLAGRQETQY
- | TRBJ2-7 | TRBV5-6 | few | ASTNTVRAEQY
TRBD1 | TRBJ2-7 | TRBV7-2 | - | PQNTGGAKGLPYEQY
- | TRBJ1-6 | TRBV7-9 | - | ASSLVGGTDSPLH
- | TRBJ2-7 | TRBV5-6 | - | ASSLAQTTYEQY
- | TRBJ1-4 | TRBV2 | - | ASSDWLTATNEKLF
- | TRBJ1-2 | TRBV11-2 | - | ASSSPTGTRSNYGYT
- | TRBJ2-1 | TRBV19 | - | ASPYGSGNSYNEQF
TRBD1 | TRBJ1-5 | TRBV4-2 | - | ASSQQDLRGKVGNQPQH
- | TRBJ2-2 | TRBV2 | - | ASTQLWTMNTGELF
- | TRBJ1-5 | TRBV27 | - | ASKGGGLNQPQH
- | TRBJ2-1 | TRBV6-1 | - | ASFHRVSGVYEQF
- | TRBJ1-1 | TRBV7-9 | - | ASSLGQGNTEAF
- | TRBJ1-4 | TRBV6-6 | - | ASSRRQAATNEKLF
- | TRBJ1-3 | TRBV30 | once | AWSVPGGLSGNTIY
- | TRBJ2-7 | TRBV27 | - | ASSPLGEGYEQY
TRBD2 | TRBJ2-3 | TRBV29-1 | - | SVEGCSGVSTDTQY
- | TRBJ2-7 | TRBV18 | few | ASSPRKQGRYEQY
- | TRBJ2-3 | TRBV6-5 | - | ASKRGVSTDTQY
- | TRBJ2-6 | TRBV14 | - | ASSPVSGANVLT
TRBD1 | TRBJ2-3 | TRBV6-5 | - | ASSWGQGSTDTQY
- | TRBJ2-2 | TRBV18 | - | ASSPPLLPNTANTGELF
TRBD1 | TRBJ1-5 | TRBV30 | - | AWSVGWDRDNQPQH
- | TRBJ2-3 | TRBV5-1 | - | ASSLSESTDTQY
TRBD2 | TRBJ2-3 | TRBV5-1 | - | ASSPRVAGGPDTQY
- | TRBJ1-1 | TRBV5-1 | once | ASSPAAGLGDTEAF
- | TRBJ1-1 | TRBV4-2 | - | ASSQGERDTEAF
TRBD1 | TRBJ2-5 | TRBV18 | - | ASSPPGQRQETQY
- | TRBJ2-1 | TRBV7-9 | few | ASSPAEIQF
TRBD1 | TRBJ1-2 | TRBV30 | - | AWSVGQGVNGYT
- | TRBJ1-1 | TRBV18 | - | ASSEDRVGGAF
- | TRBJ1-4 | TRBV30 | few | AWSVLDEKLF
- | TRBJ2-7 | TRBV29-1 | - | SVLMGTSVYEQY
- | TRBJ2-7 | TRBV19 | - | ASSRDTGIWTGEQY
TRBD2 | TRBJ2-1 | TRBV12-5 | - | ASGLSYWTSGRYSYNEQF
- | TRBJ1-5 | TRBV2 | - | ASSVEAGRNQPQH
- | TRBJ1-1 | TRBV5-8 | - | ASSPGHPNTEAF
- | TRBJ1-4 | TRBV5-6 | - | ASSLAGFEKLF
- | TRBJ2-2 | TRBV2 | - | ASRNQGTNTGELF
TRBD2 | TRBJ2-3 | TRBV6-4 | - | ASRRDPGGDTQY
TRBD2 | TRBJ2-5 | TRBV7-8 | - | ASSLALGQTGTSGSNQETQY
- | TRBJ2-7 | TRBV29-1 | - | SVETGLGATDYEQY
- | TRBJ1-5 | TRBV11-2 | - | ASSRGSGQPQH
TRBD2 | TRBJ2-1 | TRBV29-1 | few | SATRLAGGYGEQF
TRBD1 | TRBJ2-7 | TRBV7-8 | - | ASSFGDSTYEQY
- | TRBJ1-4 | TRBV27 | - | ASSPWGGTNEKLF
- | TRBJ1-2 | TRBV14 | - | ASSIQDGRSGYT
- | TRBJ1-5 | TRBV20-1 | - | SGVLNQPQH
- | TRBJ2-7 | TRBV29-1 | - | SVSPQVGYEQY
- | TRBJ2-7 | TRBV12-2 | - | ASRLVIPGHYEQY
TRBD2 | TRBJ2-1 | TRBV6-5 | - | ASNQLAGVSHEQF
- | TRBJ2-1 | TRBV2 | once | ASRVGQATSEEQF
TRBD1 | TRBJ1-6 | TRBV6-5 | - | ASSYRAQGNSPLH
- | TRBJ1-6 | TRBV6-5 | - | ASSYFSRGTNSPLH
- | TRBJ1-1 | TRBV6-5 | - | ASSYLGGYTEAF
- | TRBJ1-5 | TRBV5-4 | - | ASSLSGDDNQPQH
TRBD2 | TRBJ2-1 | TRBV4-2 | - | ASSPSGLAVSYNEQF
TRBD1 | TRBJ1-6 | TRBV7-6 | - | ASSSKNRGSNSPLH
TRBD1 | TRBJ1-1 | TRBV9 | - | ASSVGGTGKGKEAF
- | TRBJ1-1 | TRBV4-1 | - | ASSQGAGGGSEAF